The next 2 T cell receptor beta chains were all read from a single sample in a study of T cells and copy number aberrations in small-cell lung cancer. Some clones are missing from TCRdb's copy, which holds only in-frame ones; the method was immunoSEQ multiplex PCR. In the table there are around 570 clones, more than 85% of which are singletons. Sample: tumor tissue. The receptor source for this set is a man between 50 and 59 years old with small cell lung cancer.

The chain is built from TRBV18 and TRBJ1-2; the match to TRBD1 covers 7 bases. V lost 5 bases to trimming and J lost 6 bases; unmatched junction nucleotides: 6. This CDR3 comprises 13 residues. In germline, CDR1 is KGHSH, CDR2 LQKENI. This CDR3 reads CASSGTGQDGYTF. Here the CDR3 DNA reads TGTGCCAGCTCAGGTACAGGACAGGATGGCTACACCTTC.

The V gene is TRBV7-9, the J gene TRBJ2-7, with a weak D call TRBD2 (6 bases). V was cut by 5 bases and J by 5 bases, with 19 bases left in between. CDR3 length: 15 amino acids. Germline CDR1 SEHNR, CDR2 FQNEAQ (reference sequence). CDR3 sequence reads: CASSPMREAKNEQYF. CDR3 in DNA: TGTGCCAGCAGCCCAATGAGGGAGGCAAAAAACGAGCAGTACTTC.